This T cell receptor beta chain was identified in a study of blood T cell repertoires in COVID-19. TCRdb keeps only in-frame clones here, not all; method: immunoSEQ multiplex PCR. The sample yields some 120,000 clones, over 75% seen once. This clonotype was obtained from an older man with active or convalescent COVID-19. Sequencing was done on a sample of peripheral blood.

The CDR3 DNA reads TGTGCCAGCAGTTTTGCAGGTGGCGAGACCCAGTACTTC. It codes for CASSFAGGETQYF. The chain has TRBV27 and TRBJ2-5; no clear D. V lost 3 bases and J lost 5, with 10 bases in between. The CDR3 is made up of 13 amino acids. Looked up from germline, CDR1 is MNHEY and CDR2 is SMNVEV (reference sequence).